The 27 T cell receptor beta chains below come from one sample, sequenced in a study of shared clonotypes between healthy human individuals. Profiled with immunoSEQ multiplex PCR; TCRdb holds only in-frame clones, not every one. The sample has 950,000 to 1,100,000 clones; about three quarters are singletons. Sequencing input: memory CD4+ T cells sorted from blood. Subset described: CD45RA-negative fraction. These receptors were collected from a man in his late teens or twenties in good health.

This clone was detected ten times or more. The chain combines TRBV9 with TRBJ2-1, with 10 bases fitting TRBD1. Germline V gives CDR1 SGDLS, CDR2 YYNGEE. CDR3 size: 16 residues. V dropped 2 bases and J dropped 7; count of bases not matched to a gene: 9. CDR3 protein: CASSVEETGGRNEQFF. The CDR3 nucleotides are TGTGCCAGCAGCGTTGAGGAGACAGGGGGCAGGAATGAGCAGTTCTTC.

The rearrangement links TRBV9 to TRBJ2-2; a weak D match, TRBD2 (6 bases). The CDR3 has 14 amino acids. V dropped 4 bases and J dropped 6 bases, with 13 bases sitting between them. Germline V lookup: CDR1 SGDLS, CDR2 YYNGEE. CDR3 in DNA: TGTGCCAGCAGCAGTAGGAGGGAAGCCGGGGAGCTGTTTTTT. It specifies CASSSRREAGELFF.

This clone was recorded once. The identical CDR3 is also encoded by other nucleotide sequences in the sample. V is TRBV7-2 and J is TRBJ1-2; D not certain. Trimming pared 1 base from V and 8 bases from J, leaving 5 bases between. CDR1 and CDR2 (germline): SGHTA, FQGNSA. The CDR3 covers 11 residues. The CDR3 here is CASSLGDGYTF. The CDR3 coding sequence is TGTGCCAGCAGCTTAGGTGACGGCTACACCTTC.

This chain connects TRBV5-4 to TRBJ1-1; D call uncertain. Germline V gene lookup returns CDR1 SGHNT and CDR2 YYREEE (reference sequence). V gave up 5 bases and J gave up 1 base, with 9 bases separating them. The CDR3 sequence is 13 residues long. For the CDR3, the DNA is TGTGCCAGCAGTCTCTACAGGAACACTGAAGCTTTCTTT. Protein: CASSLYRNTEAFF.

The chain couples TRBV28 to TRBJ1-4; weak D call: TRBD1 (5 bases). The V gene's germline CDR1 is MDHEN and CDR2 SYDVKM. CDR3 length: 13 amino acids. V lost 6 bases, J lost 7 bases, and 12 bases lay in between. The CDR3, as DNA: TGTGCCAGCAGCCTCAGGGAAAGTGAAAAACTGTTTTTT. Translating it yields CASSLRESEKLFF.

Notes on this clone: Other DNA sequences in the sample encode the same CDR3. The CDR3 nucleotides are TGCGCCAGCAGTGAAGGAAATTCACCCCTCCACTTT. Protein product: CASSEGNSPLHF. The chain recombines TRBV10-1 with TRBJ1-6; D is ambiguous. Per the germline V gene, CDR1 is WNHNN and CDR2 is SYGVQD (reference sequence). Trimming pared 3 bases from V and 7 bases from J, leaving 4 bases between. This CDR3 spans 12 amino acids.

The chain has TRBV6-1 and TRBJ1-6; TRBD1 might be the D (5 bases). V gave up 3 bases and J gave up 7 bases, with 13 bases separating them. This CDR3 contains 15 residues. Germline CDR1 and CDR2: MNHNS and SASEGT. CDR3 sequence reads: CASSDGGFSNSPLHF. The CDR3 nucleotides are TGTGCCAGCAGTGACGGGGGTTTTTCAAATTCACCCCTCCACTTT.

The chain is built from TRBV10-2 and TRBJ2-7; D unresolved. Germline V gives CDR1 WSHSY, CDR2 SAAADI. The V end was cut by 4 bases, the J end by 3 bases, with 16 bases between. The CDR3 has 15 amino acids. The CDR3 sequence is CASSVSGLGVYEQYF. CDR3 DNA sequence: TGCGCCAGCAGTGTCAGTGGTCTAGGAGTCTACGAGCAGTACTTC.

The chain is built from TRBV10-3 and TRBJ1-5; 8 bases align to TRBD1. The CDR3 contains 15 residues. V dropped 2 bases and J dropped 6; count of bases not matched to a gene: 6. Germline-derived CDR1 and CDR2 are ENHRY and SYGVKD. The CDR3 loop is CAISETQGAVQPQHF. As DNA, the CDR3 is TGTGCCATCAGTGAGACCCAGGGGGCGGTTCAGCCCCAGCATTTT.

This chain uses TRBV14 with TRBJ2-6; 7 bases are a match to TRBD2. Germline V gene lookup returns CDR1 SGHDN and CDR2 FVKESK. The CDR3 runs 19 residues. J gave up 2 bases and V 1 base, and 11 bases lay outside the gene matches. For the CDR3, the DNA is TGTGCCAGCAGCCAAGGTCCGGGAGGTCGTTCTGCTGGGGCCAACGTCCTGACTTTC. This translates into CASSQGPGGRSAGANVLTF. Variable domain in full (rest from reference TRBV14 and TRBJ2-6): EAGVTQFPSHSVIEKGQTVTLRCDPISGHDNLYWYRRVMGKEIKFLLHFVKESKQDESGMPNNRFLAERTGGTYSTLKVQPAELEDSGVYFCASSQGPGGRSAGANVLTFGAGSRLTVL.

This chain joins TRBV2 and TRBJ1-4; the D is unclear. The CDR3 runs to 14 residues. Germline V gene sequence: CDR1 SNHLY, CDR2 FYNNEI. V lost 6 bases and J lost 6, with 14 bases in between. CDR3 sequence reads: CASSARVRDEKLFF. As DNA, the CDR3 is TGTGCCAGCAGCGCCCGGGTCCGGGATGAAAAACTGTTTTTT.

This clone was detected only a few times. The V and J genes are TRBV4-3 and TRBJ1-2; 7 bases map to TRBD1. CDR3 length: 15 amino acids. The V gene's germline CDR1 is LGHNA and CDR2 YSLEER. Germline trimming cut 2 bases from V and 8 bases from J; bases unmatched to any gene: 11. The CDR3 DNA sequence: TGCGCCAGCAGCCAAACCCTAACAGGGGCGGAAGGCTACACCTTC. It is translated as CASSQTLTGAEGYTF.

V usage is TRBV5-6 and J usage is TRBJ2-2, with a weak D call TRBD1 (5 bases). Trimming cost V 1 base and J 1 base, with 8 bases left between them. This CDR3 spans 15 amino acids. Germline CDR1 is SGHDT and CDR2 is YYEEEE. In nucleotides, the CDR3 is TGTGCCAGCAGCTTGAGGGGTCAGAACACCGGGGAGCTGTTTTTT. Amino acid sequence: CASSLRGQNTGELFF.

The genes are TRBV6-4 and TRBJ2-2; TRBD2 agrees at 9 bases. Unmatched junction bases numbered 4, after V lost 6 bases and J lost 5 bases. The CDR3 length is 14 residues. CDR1 is MRHNA, CDR2 SNTAGT, per germline. The CDR3 here is CASSLLAGTGELFF. The CDR3 DNA sequence: TGTGCCAGCAGCCTACTAGCGGGTACCGGGGAGCTGTTTTTT.

V usage is TRBV19 and J usage is TRBJ2-2; D tentatively fits TRBD1 or TRBD2 (6 bases each). The germline V gene encodes CDR1 LNHDA and CDR2 SQIVND (reference sequence). This CDR3 contains 17 residues. V lost 1 base and J lost 1, with 13 bases in between. For the CDR3, the DNA is TGTGCCAGTAGTATAGGAAGGGGGGCGTTGAACACCGGGGAGCTGTTTTTT. As protein: CASSIGRGALNTGELFF.

Comment on this clone: The identical CDR3 is also encoded by other nucleotide sequences in the sample. DNA for the CDR3: TGTGCCAGCAGCTTAGCGGGAGGGCCTAATTCACCCCTCCACTTT. It specifies CASSLAGGPNSPLHF. The J gene is TRBJ1-6, the V gene TRBV7-9; unclear D gene. The CDR3 is 15 residues long. Per germline, CDR1 SEHNR and CDR2 FQNEAQ (reference sequence). Trimming removed 0 bases from V and 6 bases from J, with 9 bases in between.

The rearrangement joins TRBV7-2 to TRBJ2-2; TRBD1 matches at 8 bases. Germline CDR1 and CDR2: SGHTA and FQGNSA. This CDR3 has 18 amino acids. Unmatched junction bases numbered 11, after V lost 2 bases and J lost 3 bases. CDR3 protein: CASSLLMAGGADTGELFF. CDR3 bases: TGTGCCAGCAGCTTACTTATGGCAGGGGGCGCAGACACCGGGGAGCTGTTTTTT.

This sequence joins TRBV20-1 and TRBJ1-2; no clear D gene. V lost 3 bases to trimming and J lost 7 bases, with 6 bases between them. Germline loops: CDR1 DFQATT, CDR2 SNEGSKA (reference sequence). This CDR3 region has 10 residues. The CDR3: CSASLGGYTF. In DNA, the CDR3 is TGCAGTGCTAGTTTGGGTGGCTACACCTTC.

The chain has TRBV6-6 and TRBJ1-4, with no clear D. The V end lost 3 bases, the J end lost 7 bases, and 12 bases lay between the germline ends. Germline V lookup: CDR1 MNHNY, CDR2 SVGAGI (reference sequence). This CDR3 spans 14 amino acids. Here the CDR3 DNA reads TGTGCCAGCAGTTATGGGAAAGTGGGTGAAAAACTGTTTTTT. This translates into CASSYGKVGEKLFF.

The V gene is TRBV7-9, the J gene TRBJ1-6; 10 bases align to TRBD1. CDR1 SEHNR and CDR2 FQNEAQ come from the germline V gene (reference sequence). Trimming at V came to 5 bases and at J to 8 bases, leaving 9 bases not matched to a gene. The CDR3 loop spans 16 amino acids. The CDR3 here is CASSPGDRGQDSPLHF. As DNA, the CDR3 is TGTGCCAGCAGCCCGGGCGACAGGGGGCAGGATTCACCCCTCCACTTT.

This clone was seen a single time. This chain uses TRBV27 with TRBJ2-7; perhaps TRBD1 as D (5 bases). The germline V gene has CDR1 MNHEY and CDR2 SMNVEV (reference sequence). CDR3 size: 15 residues. V shed 6 bases and J shed 0 bases, with 15 bases lying between them. The CDR3 region has the DNA TGTGCCAGCAGCTTAAGGCCCGACAGCTCCTACGAGCAGTACTTC. Its translation is CASSLRPDSSYEQYF.

The J gene is TRBJ1-1, the V gene TRBV9; D not certain. V was pared by 0 bases and J by 5 bases, with 11 bases between. Germline values: CDR1 SGDLS, CDR2 YYNGEE. CDR3 length: 14 amino acids. In DNA form, the CDR3 reads TGTGCCAGCAGCGTAGACCTTAGAAGGACTGAAGCTTTCTTT. Translated, it gives CASSVDLRRTEAFF.

This chain connects TRBV4-3 to TRBJ2-3, with D unclear. This CDR3 comprises 16 residues. The V and J ends lost 0 bases and 2 bases respectively, with 12 bases between them. Germline CDR1 LGHNA, CDR2 YSLEER. CDR3 amino acids: CASSQDLTVSTDTQYF. DNA for the CDR3: TGCGCCAGCAGCCAAGACCTTACGGTATCCACAGATACGCAGTATTTT.

The chain combines TRBV2 with TRBJ2-7, with TRBD2 matching over 10 bases. V was pared by 8 bases and J by 2 bases, with 12 bases of the junction left unmatched. This CDR3 contains 16 residues. Germline-derived CDR1 and CDR2 are SNHLY and FYNNEI. CDR3 loop: CASGPFAAGGTYEQYF. The CDR3 bases are TGTGCCAGCGGCCCGTTTGCAGCGGGAGGGACCTACGAGCAGTACTTC.

This clone was counted a single time. V is TRBV7-2 and J is TRBJ2-1; a weak D match, TRBD1 (6 bases). The CDR3 has 15 residues. Trimming stripped 1 base from V and 1 base from J, with 8 bases between. Germline V CDR1 and CDR2: SGHTA, FQGNSA. Here the CDR3 reads CASSLDQGSYNEQFF. The CDR3 DNA is TGTGCCAGCAGCTTAGATCAGGGGTCCTACAATGAGCAGTTCTTC.

As to this clone: The junction differs from germline at one of its ends, possibly a read error. The chain recombines TRBV5-4 with TRBJ2-7, with 7 nucleotides matching TRBD1. Looked up from germline, CDR1 is SGHNT and CDR2 is YYREEE (reference sequence). CDR3 length: 15 residues. The CDR3 loop is CASSLAGTASYEQYF. The CDR3 DNA reads TGTGCCAGCAGTTTGGCCGGGACAGCCTCCTACGAGCAGTACTTC.

The V call is TRBV4-1, the J call TRBJ1-4; D remains ambiguous. The CDR3 length is 16 residues. The germline V gene has CDR1 MGHRA and CDR2 YSYEKL. Trimming cost V 3 bases and J 0 bases, with 11 bases left between them. The CDR3 bases are TGCGCCAGCAGCCAGAGAGAACTTGCAACTAATGAAAAACTGTTTTTT. It is translated as CASSQRELATNEKLFF.